A single sample gave rise to the 26 T cell receptor beta chains below, sequenced in a study of blood T cell repertoires in COVID-19. Only in-frame clones appear in the TCRdb table, and some are missing; sequencing was by immunoSEQ multiplex PCR. The sample records about 200,000 clones, approximately 85% being singletons. Sequenced material: PBMCs or T cells enriched from blood (not recorded which). The receptors here all came from a man aged 35 to 55 with acute COVID-19.

Comment on this clone: A read error may account for a junction end that differs from germline. The chain couples TRBV10-3 to TRBJ1-1, with D perhaps matching TRBD1 (5 bases). Germline CDR1 ENHRY, CDR2 SYGVKD. The CDR3 consists of 14 residues. The CDR3 DNA is TGTGCCATCAGTATAGACAGCATGAACTCTGAAGCTTTCTTT. This sequence encodes CAISIDSMNSEAFF.

The chain uses TRBV24-1 and TRBJ1-2; 10 nucleotides line up with TRBD1. V shed 3 bases, J shed 7 bases, and the junction held 13 bases outside the gene matches. The CDR3 loop spans 17 amino acids. Germline CDR1 KGHDR, CDR2 SFDVKD. The CDR3, as DNA: TGTGCCACCAGTGATGCCGGGACAGGGGCCTCTATAGGTGGCTACACCTTC. It is translated as CATSDAGTGASIGGYTF.

CDR3 bases: TGTGCCAGTAAAGAGATCAGCGGCCACTACAATGAGCAGTTCTTC. It specifies CASKEISGHYNEQFF. The rearrangement uses TRBV19 and TRBJ2-1; maybe TRBD2 (5 bases). Germline V gives CDR1 LNHDA, CDR2 SQIVND (reference sequence). CDR3 length: 15 amino acids. Trimming stripped 7 bases from V and 3 bases from J, with 16 bases between. The full variable domain, its missing parts supplied by reference TRBV19 and TRBJ2-1, is DGGITQSPKYLFRKEGQNVTLSCEQNLNHDAMYWYRQDPGQGLRLIYYSQIVNDFQKGDIAEGYSVSREKKESFPLTVTSAQKNPTAFYLCASKEISGHYNEQFFGPGTRLTVL.

V is TRBV3-1 (or the pseudogene TRBV3-2) and J is TRBJ2-7; a weak D match, TRBD2 (5 bases). Trimming left V 3 bases short and J 7 bases short, with 10 bases between. The CDR3 is made up of 12 amino acids. Per the germline V gene, CDR1 is LGHDT and CDR2 is YNNKEL (reference sequence). The CDR3 nucleotides read TGTGCCAGCAGCCAGTCGCGGGCGGAGCAGTACTTC. It specifies CASSQSRAEQYF.

This clone was seen a few times. This chain joins TRBV15 and TRBJ2-7, with 11 bases fitting TRBD2. The CDR3 runs 15 residues. Germline V gene lookup returns CDR1 LNHNV and CDR2 YYDKDF (reference sequence). The V gene end was trimmed by 5 bases and the J gene end by 4 bases; junction bases not matched to a gene: 7. The CDR3 coding sequence is TGTGCCACCAGCCGCGGGACTAGCGGCCTTTACGAGCAGTACTTC. Translated: CATSRGTSGLYEQYF.

V and J are TRBV2 and TRBJ1-5; 8 positions match TRBD1. CDR3 size: 14 residues. CDR1 and CDR2 from the germline V gene are SNHLY and FYNNEI. The junction had 5 bases not matched to a gene; V was cut back by 4 bases and J by 6 bases. CDR3 amino acids: CASSGAGGSQPQHF. The CDR3, as DNA: TGTGCCAGCAGTGGTGCAGGGGGCAGTCAGCCCCAGCATTTT.

The chain couples TRBV28 to TRBJ2-4, with 7 bases fitting TRBD1. The germline V gene has CDR1 MDHEN and CDR2 SYDVKM. Trimming at V came to 10 bases and at J to 10 bases, leaving 16 bases not matched to a gene. There are 14 residues in the CDR3. CDR3 coding DNA: TGTGCCACCCAGCCTCCAGGGCAGGGGGAAATTCAGTACTTC. It translates to CATQPPGQGEIQYF. Full variable domain (missing parts from reference TRBV28 and TRBJ2-4): DVKVTQSSRYLVKRTGEKVFLECVQDMDHENMFWYRQDPGLGLRLIYFSYDVKMKEKGDIPEGYSVSREKKERFSLILESASTNQTSMYLCATQPPGQGEIQYFGAGTRLSVL.

J is TRBJ1-6 and V is TRBV6-2 or TRBV6-3, with D unresolved. Germline V gene lookup returns CDR1 MNHEY and CDR2 SVGEGT. The CDR3 has 17 amino acids. V was cut by 3 bases and J by 0 bases, with 12 bases left in between. For the CDR3, the DNA is TGTGCCAGCAGTTATCTCCCCGGGAGCTCCTATAATTCACCCCTCCACTTT. Translated, it gives CASSYLPGSSYNSPLHF.

V and J are TRBV13 and TRBJ2-7; D not resolved. The CDR3 runs to 15 residues. Germline CDR1 PRHDT, CDR2 FYEKMQ (reference sequence). V was cut by 2 bases and J by 2 bases, with 13 bases left in between. CDR3 in amino acids: CASSLITNHTYEQYF. DNA for the CDR3: TGTGCCAGCAGCTTAATTACAAACCACACCTACGAGCAGTACTTC.

The J gene is TRBJ2-7, the V gene TRBV18; perhaps TRBD2 as D (5 bases). V lost 4 bases, J lost 5 bases, and 15 bases lay in between. The V gene's germline CDR1 is KGHSH and CDR2 LQKENI. This CDR3 is 14 amino acids long. CDR3 DNA: TGTGCCAGCTCACGAGAGCTTGGGCGGGACGAGCAGTACTTC. Its protein product is CASSRELGRDEQYF.

V usage is TRBV24-1 and J usage is TRBJ1-5; a possible D gene is TRBD1 (5 bases). V was pared by 2 bases and J by 7 bases, with 8 bases between. The CDR3 is 13 residues long. Germline assignment: CDR1 KGHDR and CDR2 SFDVKD. The CDR3 region is CATSDYRGQPQHF. CDR3 nucleotide sequence: TGTGCCACCAGTGATTACCGGGGGCAGCCCCAGCATTTT.

The genes are TRBV3-1 (or the pseudogene TRBV3-2) and TRBJ1-5, with D unclear. V lost 8 bases, J lost 4 bases, and 9 bases lay in between. This CDR3 spans 12 amino acids. CDR1 is LGHDT and CDR2 is YNNKEL in the germline V gene (reference sequence). CDR3 nucleotide sequence: TGTGCCAGCGGTGCGGGGAATCAGCCCCAGCATTTT. It codes for CASGAGNQPQHF.

The chain combines TRBV10-3 with TRBJ1-5; no clear D gene. The CDR3 has 14 amino acids. The germline V gene encodes CDR1 ENHRY and CDR2 SYGVKD. V dropped 0 bases and J dropped 4 bases, with 7 bases sitting between them. The CDR3 sequence: CAISESSGNQPQHF. The DNA of the CDR3 is TGTGCCATCAGTGAGTCAAGCGGGAATCAGCCCCAGCATTTT.

This chain uses TRBV19 with TRBJ2-1; 15 bases align to TRBD2. Germline V gene sequence: CDR1 LNHDA, CDR2 SQIVND (reference sequence). The CDR3 has 17 amino acids. Trimming removed 4 bases from V and 4 bases from J; junction bases left unmatched: 5. The CDR3 nucleotides are TGTGCCAGTAGTAGAAACGGACTAGCGGGAGGGTACAATGAGCAGTTCTTC. Translation gives CASSRNGLAGGYNEQFF.

This clone occurred a few times. The chain carries TRBV7-9 and TRBJ1-1, with TRBD1 identical over 9 bases. There are 12 residues in the CDR3. Trimming cost V 5 bases and J 9 bases; bases outside gene matches: 4. Germline lookup yields CDR1 SEHNR and CDR2 FQNEAQ (reference sequence). CDR3 DNA sequence: TGTGCCAGCAGCCAGACAGGGGGTCAAGCTTTCTTT. As protein: CASSQTGGQAFF.

The chain joins TRBV6-5 to TRBJ1-5; D is possibly TRBD1 (6 bases). Germline V gene lookup returns CDR1 MNHEY and CDR2 SVGAGI. V was trimmed by 7 bases and J by 4 bases, leaving 14 bases between them. The CDR3 has 14 amino acids. CDR3 DNA: TGTGCCAGCACCTGGGGGGGGGCTAATCAGCCCCAGCATTTT. This encodes CASTWGGANQPQHF.

The gene calls are TRBV19 and TRBJ2-7; 9 bases match TRBD2. Losses at the gene ends were 5 bases for V and 7 bases for J; bases not matched to a gene: 12. This CDR3 comprises 15 residues. CDR1 and CDR2 from the germline V gene are LNHDA and SQIVND (reference sequence). CDR3 in amino acids: CASSPGLATVREQYF. Written as DNA, the CDR3 is TGTGCCAGTAGTCCGGGACTAGCAACGGTTCGGGAGCAGTACTTC.

Here the CDR3 DNA reads TGCAGTGCTAGTTTGACAGGGGGTAGGACTGAAGCTTTCTTT. It encodes CSASLTGGRTEAFF. The V call is TRBV20-1, the J call TRBJ1-1; 9 bases match TRBD1. The CDR3 consists of 14 residues. Losses at the gene ends were 3 bases for V and 5 bases for J; bases not matched to a gene: 7. CDR1 and CDR2 (germline): DFQATT, SNEGSKA (reference sequence).

J is TRBJ1-4 and V is TRBV6-5; D call uncertain. CDR3 length: 16 amino acids. Germline CDR1 is MNHEY and CDR2 is SVGAGI. V was clipped by 2 bases and J by 7 bases, with 17 bases between them. CDR3 in DNA: TGTGCCAGCAGTTACGGCAGGACTCAAGTCGGTGAAAAACTGTTTTTT. This translates into CASSYGRTQVGEKLFF.

The genes are TRBV19 and TRBJ2-1; possible D gene TRBD1, 6 bases. Germline V gene data show CDR1 as LNHDA and CDR2 as SQIVND (reference sequence). The CDR3 has 16 amino acids. V was pared by 2 bases and J by 2 bases, with 13 bases between. The DNA for the CDR3 is TGTGCCAGTAGTATAAACCAGGGGACGGCCTACAATGAGCAGTTCTTC. Translated: CASSINQGTAYNEQFF.

The CDR3, as DNA: TGTGCCAGCAGCTTGGTTCCTAGCGGGAGCAATGAGCAGTTCTTC. It translates to CASSLVPSGSNEQFF. The rearrangement uses TRBV5-4 and TRBJ2-1; 10 bases line up with TRBD2. Germline loops: CDR1 SGHNT, CDR2 YYREEE (reference sequence). The CDR3 consists of 15 residues. V shed 0 bases and J 6 bases; nucleotides not matched to a gene: 3.

The chain is built from TRBV9 and TRBJ2-6; possibly TRBD2 for D (6 bases). The CDR3 runs 14 residues. V lost 7 bases to trimming and J lost 0 bases, with 8 bases between them. CDR1 is SGDLS and CDR2 is YYNGEE in the germline V gene. Written as DNA, the CDR3 is TGTGCCAGCGGAGGGACCTCTGGGGCCAACGTCCTGACTTTC. This sequence encodes CASGGTSGANVLTF.

The sample holds a few counts of this clone. The genes are TRBV28 and TRBJ2-1, with 9 bases aligning to TRBD2. CDR1 is MDHEN, CDR2 SYDVKM, per germline. This CDR3 is built from 16 residues. Unmatched junction bases numbered 7, after V lost 3 bases and J lost 4 bases. Here the CDR3 DNA reads TGTGCCAGCAGTTTGTCTGCGGGAGGGAATTACAATGAGCAGTTCTTC. Its translation: CASSLSAGGNYNEQFF.

This sequence joins TRBV19 and TRBJ2-3; TRBD2 matches at 10 bases. J was trimmed by 6 bases and V by 6 bases; bases with no gene match: 15. CDR3 size: 17 residues. The germline V gene encodes CDR1 LNHDA and CDR2 SQIVND (reference sequence). CDR3 residues: CASRGLLAGKLADTQYF. The CDR3 region has the DNA TGTGCCAGTAGAGGACTACTAGCGGGAAAGTTAGCCGATACGCAGTATTTT. Looking up the rest from reference TRBV19 and TRBJ2-3 gives the full variable domain: DGGITQSPKYLFRKEGQNVTLSCEQNLNHDAMYWYRQDPGQGLRLIYYSQIVNDFQKGDIAEGYSVSREKKESFPLTVTSAQKNPTAFYLCASRGLLAGKLADTQYFGPGTRLTVL.

The chain has TRBV7-6 and TRBJ1-4; tentatively, D is TRBD1 (6 bases). The CDR3 is made up of 12 amino acids. Germline assignment: CDR1 SGHVS and CDR2 FNYEAQ. The V end lost 3 bases, the J end lost 10 bases, and 9 bases lay between the germline ends. The CDR3 is CASSLDSGKLFF. CDR3 nucleotide sequence: TGTGCCAGCAGCTTGGACAGTGGAAAACTGTTTTTT.

The chain employs TRBV28 and TRBJ1-2, with D perhaps TRBD1 (5 bases). This CDR3 has 13 amino acids. The germline V gene encodes CDR1 MDHEN and CDR2 SYDVKM. Trimming shortened V by 7 bases and J by 6 bases, and 15 bases separated the two germline ends. The DNA for the CDR3 is TGTGCCAGCACGATGGGCAGGGAAAATGGCTACACCTTC. Residues: CASTMGRENGYTF.